This is a list of T cell receptor beta chains from one sample in a study of cytomegalovirus exposure and HLA in healthy donors. Some clones are missing from TCRdb's copy, which holds only in-frame ones; the method was immunoSEQ multiplex PCR. The sample consists of approximately 290,000 clones, 80% of them appearing once. The sample comprised PBMCs. These receptors originate from a girl aged 2 to 10 in good health and CMV-seronegative. Both conserved end residues are part of each CDR3. A D gene is named only where the DNA matches it firmly. Some rows have no size entry. The others give once, few or many, or a class for an expanded clone.

j_gene: TRBJ2-5
d_gene: TRBD2
v_gene: TRBV5-1
abundance: NA
CDR3nt: TGCGCCAGCAGCCCTGGACTAGTCGAAGGGACCCAGTACTTC
CDR3aa: CASSPGLVEGTQYF

j_gene: TRBJ2-7
d_gene: NA
v_gene: TRBV5-1
abundance: NA
CDR3nt: TGCGCCAGCAGGAGCGAATACGAGCAGTACTTC
CDR3aa: CASRSEYEQYF

j_gene: TRBJ2-7
d_gene: NA
v_gene: TRBV28
abundance: NA
CDR3nt: TGTGCCAGCAGCTCCAGGTGGCCACCCCGCGAGCAGTACTTC
CDR3aa: CASSSRWPPREQYF

j_gene: TRBJ1-4
d_gene: TRBD1
v_gene: TRBV7-9
abundance: NA
CDR3nt: TGTGCCAGCAGCCCGGCCCCGGGACAGAGACCAACTAATGAAAAACTGTTTTTT
CDR3aa: CASSPAPGQRPTNEKLFF

j_gene: TRBJ2-3
d_gene: NA
v_gene: TRBV28
abundance: NA
CDR3nt: TGTGCCAGCTCCCTAGCGACAGATACGCAGTATTTT
CDR3aa: CASSLATDTQYF

j_gene: TRBJ2-2
d_gene: NA
v_gene: TRBV13
abundance: few
CDR3nt: TGTGCCAGCAGCTCGGGGAAGAACACCGGGGAGCTGTTTTTT
CDR3aa: CASSSGKNTGELFF

j_gene: TRBJ1-4
d_gene: TRBD1
v_gene: TRBV5-6
abundance: NA
CDR3nt: TGTGCCAGCAGCGGACAGGGGGTTGATGAAAAACTGTTTTTT
CDR3aa: CASSGQGVDEKLFF

j_gene: TRBJ1-5
d_gene: TRBD1
v_gene: TRBV18
abundance: NA
CDR3nt: TGTGCCAGCTCCCAAGGTTCAGGGGGCTCCCTTCAGCCCCAGCATTTT
CDR3aa: CASSQGSGGSLQPQHF

j_gene: TRBJ1-1
d_gene: NA
v_gene: TRBV30
abundance: once
CDR3nt: TGTGCCTGGAGTGTACTAAACACTGAAGCTTTCTTT
CDR3aa: CAWSVLNTEAFF

j_gene: TRBJ1-6
d_gene: NA
v_gene: TRBV5-1
abundance: NA
CDR3nt: TGCGCCAGCAGCTTGAGGAGTAGGGGTCATATGCGCTCACCCCTCCACTTT
CDR3aa: CASSLRSRGHMRSPLHF

j_gene: TRBJ1-1
d_gene: NA
v_gene: TRBV7-6
abundance: NA
CDR3nt: TGTGCCAGCAGCTTGGGGGCGGGTATGGGGACTGAAGCTTTCTTT
CDR3aa: CASSLGAGMGTEAFF

j_gene: TRBJ2-5
d_gene: TRBD2
v_gene: TRBV5-4
abundance: NA
CDR3nt: TGTGCCAGCAGCTTGGCGGGAGGGCAAGAGACCCAGTACTTC
CDR3aa: CASSLAGGQETQYF

j_gene: TRBJ2-7
d_gene: TRBD2
v_gene: TRBV7-2
abundance: NA
CDR3nt: TGTGCCAGCAGCTTAGTCTCCAGCGGGAATTACGAGCAGTACTTC
CDR3aa: CASSLVSSGNYEQYF

j_gene: TRBJ1-2
d_gene: NA
v_gene: TRBV9
abundance: few
CDR3nt: TGTGCCAGCAGCAGAGCTACCACCTACTATGGCTACACCTTC
CDR3aa: CASSRATTYYGYTF

j_gene: TRBJ2-2
d_gene: TRBD2
v_gene: TRBV7-9
abundance: few
CDR3nt: TGTGCCAGCAGCTCTTCTTTCATGAGTAGCGGGAGGACCGGGGAGCTGTTTTTT
CDR3aa: CASSSSFMSSGRTGELFF

j_gene: TRBJ2-2
d_gene: NA
v_gene: TRBV10-2
abundance: NA
CDR3nt: TGCGCCAGCACAGCCGGGGGGCGCACCGGGGAGCTGTTTTTT
CDR3aa: CASTAGGRTGELFF

j_gene: TRBJ2-5
d_gene: NA
v_gene: TRBV4-1
abundance: NA
CDR3nt: TGCGCCAGCAGCCAAGATCCTCAAGAGACCCAGTACTTC
CDR3aa: CASSQDPQETQYF

j_gene: TRBJ1-1
d_gene: NA
v_gene: TRBV30
abundance: NA
CDR3nt: TGTGCCTGGAGTAAACAGGGGAACACTGAAGCTTTCTTT
CDR3aa: CAWSKQGNTEAFF

j_gene: TRBJ2-7
d_gene: TRBD2
v_gene: TRBV7-3
abundance: NA
CDR3nt: TGTGCCAGCAGCTTAAAAGCGGGAGCATCCCACGAGCAGTACTTC
CDR3aa: CASSLKAGASHEQYF

j_gene: TRBJ2-7
d_gene: TRBD2
v_gene: TRBV18
abundance: NA
CDR3nt: TGTGCCAGCTCTCGAATCCCGGGACTAGCGGGAGCCTACGAGCAGTACTTC
CDR3aa: CASSRIPGLAGAYEQYF

j_gene: TRBJ2-1
d_gene: TRBD2
v_gene: TRBV18
abundance: NA
CDR3nt: TGTGCCAGCTCACCGCGGCTAGCGGGAGACGATGAGCAGTTCTTC
CDR3aa: CASSPRLAGDDEQFF

j_gene: TRBJ1-3
d_gene: NA
v_gene: TRBV11-2
abundance: NA
CDR3nt: TGTGCCAGCATCGGGGGGCCCCTTTGGGGGCCTGGAAACACCATATATTTT
CDR3aa: CASIGGPLWGPGNTIYF

j_gene: TRBJ1-3
d_gene: NA
v_gene: TRBV30
abundance: NA
CDR3nt: TGTGCCTGGAGTGGTACTGGAAACACCATATATTTT
CDR3aa: CAWSGTGNTIYF

j_gene: TRBJ2-7
d_gene: TRBD1
v_gene: TRBV6-6
abundance: NA
CDR3nt: TGTGCCAGCAGATCCGGGACAGCCTACGAGCAGTACTTC
CDR3aa: CASRSGTAYEQYF

j_gene: TRBJ2-7
d_gene: NA
v_gene: TRBV2
abundance: NA
CDR3nt: TGTGCCAGCAGTGAGGGGCTGACGGAGCAGTACTTC
CDR3aa: CASSEGLTEQYF